This TCR beta chain was obtained from a study of metastatic and nonmetastatic thyroid tumors. Study overall: Repertoires of blood and of tissue (tumor or nodule) from malignant and benign thyroid patients were compared. General study findings and limits: Malignant thyroid tumors reportedly had TCR beta diversity that was significantly higher than in benign nodules, in blood and tumor.

As for this clone: What it recognizes is unknown. No conserved phenylalanine or tryptophan is present at the end of the CDR3, so a read error is the likely explanation.

Study processing details: A classifier of distant metastasis in papillary thyroid cancer was built from CDR3 differences (across clinicopathological groups). Using MiXCR, TCRdb reanalyzed the PCR reads. The V and J calls come from TCRdb's annotation, not from the publication. The table has about 59,000 clones, 15% to 20% seen once; the top ten hold roughly a tenth. V was pared by 9 bases and J by 2 bases, with 17 bases between. The CDR3 extends over 14 amino acids. The germline gives CDR1 MDHEN, CDR2 SYDVKM. All patients reached thyroid surgery having received no treatment beforehand. Material for sequencing was blood. The TCR comes from a male donor with papillary thyroid cancer or a benign thyroid nodule (not recorded which). Some clones in this sample may be carry-over from other donors' samples. J is TRBJ2-7 and V is TRBV28, with D perhaps matching TRBD1 or TRBD2 (6 bases each). The CDR3 sequence: CASRETGAPYEQYL. CDR3 bases: TGTGCCAGTAGGGAGACGGGGGCCCCCTACGAGCAGTACTTA.